This entry lists 26 T cell receptor beta chains sequenced from one sample in a study of T cell responses to AZD1222 COVID-19 vaccine. Assay used: immunoSEQ multiplex PCR; TCRdb lists only in-frame clones, some missing. Of about 220,000 clones in the sample, 93% are singletons; the top ten hold around 1%. The sequencing here drew on peripheral blood, taken on day 0 of MenACWY control vaccination. Every receptor here comes from an adult in good health.

The chain combines TRBV30 with TRBJ2-3; no definite D call. Germline loops: CDR1 GTSNPN, CDR2 SVGIG (reference sequence). The CDR3 consists of 14 residues. V lost 0 bases and J lost 2, with 9 bases in between. CDR3 sequence: CAWSVTVSTDTQYF. CDR3 coding DNA: TGTGCCTGGAGTGTAACAGTATCCACAGATACGCAGTATTTT.

The chain combines TRBV7-9 with TRBJ1-1; D might be TRBD1 (5 bases). V gave up 4 bases and J gave up 0 bases, with 12 bases separating them. CDR1 and CDR2 (germline): SEHNR, FQNEAQ (reference sequence). This CDR3 is built from 15 residues. CDR3 coding DNA: TGTGCCAGCAGCTACGAGGGGAACCTGAACACTGAAGCTTTCTTT. Protein: CASSYEGNLNTEAFF.

The rearrangement joins TRBV28 to TRBJ2-7, with TRBD1 identical over 10 bases. Germline values: CDR1 MDHEN, CDR2 SYDVKM. This CDR3 region has 15 residues. The V gene end was trimmed by 5 bases and the J gene end by 2 bases; junction bases not matched to a gene: 6. The chain's CDR3 is CASSRSGTGAYEQYF. The CDR3 DNA sequence: TGTGCCAGCAGTCGATCCGGGACAGGGGCCTACGAGCAGTACTTC.

V and J are TRBV15 and TRBJ1-1; TRBD1 aligns across 10 bases. Trimming at V came to 1 base and at J to 7 bases, leaving 6 bases not matched to a gene. This CDR3 region has 15 residues. Germline assignment: CDR1 LNHNV and CDR2 YYDKDF (reference sequence). The CDR3 coding sequence is TGTGCCACCAGCAGAGCCCCGGGACAGGGGAATGAAGCTTTCTTT. Its protein product is CATSRAPGQGNEAFF.

This CDR3 reads CASSGYKDRGRGSYNEQFF. The CDR3 coding sequence is TGCGCCAGCAGTGGGTATAAGGACAGGGGGCGCGGGTCCTACAATGAGCAGTTCTTC. The rearrangement links TRBV5-1 to TRBJ2-1; 11 positions agree with TRBD1. In germline, CDR1 is SGHRS, CDR2 YFSETQ. Germline trimming cut 5 bases from V and 1 base from J; bases unmatched to any gene: 14. CDR3 length: 19 residues. Together with reference TRBV5-1 and TRBJ2-1, the CDR3 gives the full variable domain: KAGVTQTPRYLIKTRGQQVTLSCSPISGHRSVSWYQQTPGQGLQFLFEYFSETQRNKGNFPGRFSGRQFSNSRSEMNVSTLELGDSALYLCASSGYKDRGRGSYNEQFFGPGTRLTVL.

The V and J genes are TRBV6-6 and TRBJ2-5, with D unclear. Trimming took 0 bases from V and 1 from J, leaving 0 bases between them. CDR3 length: 12 amino acids. CDR1 MNHNY and CDR2 SVGAGI come from the germline V gene (reference sequence). The CDR3 nucleotides read TGTGCCAGCAGTTACTCCCAAGAGACCCAGTACTTC. This sequence encodes CASSYSQETQYF.

The chain has TRBV6-4 and TRBJ2-2, with unresolved D. The germline gives CDR1 MRHNA, CDR2 SNTAGT. Between the trimmed V and J ends, which lost 6 bases and 0 bases, there was a span of 8 bases. CDR3 length: 14 residues. The CDR3 reads CASSGKANTGELFF. CDR3 nucleotides: TGTGCCAGCAGCGGTAAAGCGAACACCGGGGAGCTGTTTTTT.

V is TRBV12-3 or TRBV12-4 and J is TRBJ1-2; D not resolved. The V end was cut by 6 bases, the J end by 4 bases, with 12 bases between. The CDR3 has 13 amino acids. The CDR3 DNA is TGTGCCAGCAGCCTACAGAAGCTCTATGGCTACACCTTC. This encodes CASSLQKLYGYTF.

This clone was detected a few times. The chain is built from TRBV5-1 and TRBJ1-1; TRBD1 is a possible D gene (6 bases). The V gene lost 6 bases and the J gene lost 0 bases, with 15 bases spanning the gap. The germline V gene encodes CDR1 SGHRS and CDR2 YFSETQ. There are 15 residues in the CDR3. The CDR3, as DNA: TGCGCCAGCACCGGGAACGGACAGCTGAACACTGAAGCTTTCTTT. Translation gives CASTGNGQLNTEAFF.

This clone came up once. The V call is TRBV7-2, the J call TRBJ1-1, with D uncertain. CDR1 and CDR2 (germline): SGHTA, FQGNSA. The CDR3 contains 14 residues. Trimming took off 1 base at V and 7 bases at J, with 13 bases between the two ends. CDR3 in amino acids: CASSLETWGGEAFF. The CDR3 DNA sequence: TGTGCCAGCAGCTTAGAAACGTGGGGAGGTGAAGCTTTCTTT.

This chain connects TRBV7-9 to TRBJ1-4; possibly TRBD1 for D (5 bases). Trimming left V 1 base short and J 0 bases short, with 9 bases between. Germline values: CDR1 SEHNR, CDR2 FQNEAQ (reference sequence). The CDR3 runs 16 residues. CDR3 DNA sequence: TGTGCCAGCAGCTTAGGTATGACAGCAACTAATGAAAAACTGTTTTTT. Its translation is CASSLGMTATNEKLFF. The complete variable domain, with remaining parts taken from reference TRBV7-9 and TRBJ1-4, reads DTGVSQNPRHKITKRGQNVTFRCDPISEHNRLYWYRQTLGQGPEFLTYFQNEAQLEKSRLLSDRFSAERPKGSFSTLEIQRTEQGDSAMYLCASSLGMTATNEKLFFGSGTQLSVL.

This clone was observed a single time. The chain is built from TRBV5-1 and TRBJ1-1; 7 bases agree with TRBD1. J gave up 5 bases and V 3 bases, and 13 bases lay outside the gene matches. CDR1 is SGHRS, CDR2 YFSETQ, per germline. This CDR3 has 16 amino acids. The CDR3 nucleotides are TGCGCCAGCAGCTGGGGCTCGGGACAGCCTGGGACTGAAGCTTTCTTT. Translation: CASSWGSGQPGTEAFF.

J is TRBJ1-2 and V is TRBV7-2, with TRBD1 matching over 9 bases. Germline CDR1 reads SGHTA; CDR2 reads FQGNSA. V shed 1 base and J 4 bases; nucleotides not matched to a gene: 10. CDR3 length equals 17 residues. DNA for the CDR3: TGTGCCAGCAGCTTAGGGGGGGGACAGGGCAGCCTCTATGGCTACACCTTC. This encodes CASSLGGGQGSLYGYTF.

V gene TRBV6-5 combines with J gene TRBJ2-7; no definite D call. CDR3 length: 13 amino acids. Germline V gene data show CDR1 as MNHEY and CDR2 as SVGAGI. Between the trimmed V and J ends, which lost 2 bases and 3 bases, there was a span of 8 bases. The CDR3 sequence: CASSYKGNYEQYF. In DNA, the CDR3 is TGTGCCAGCAGTTACAAGGGAAACTACGAGCAGTACTTC.

The V call is TRBV6-5, the J call TRBJ1-2; D not resolved. The CDR3 is 11 residues long. Germline-derived CDR1 and CDR2 are MNHEY and SVGAGI. V dropped 6 bases and J dropped 2 bases, with 4 bases sitting between them. The CDR3 DNA follows: TGTGCCAGCAGCGACAACTATGGCTACACCTTC. Its protein is CASSDNYGYTF.

The chain has TRBV6-6 and TRBJ2-3; the D gene is possibly TRBD1 (6 bases). Germline lookup yields CDR1 MNHNY and CDR2 SVGAGI (reference sequence). This CDR3 is built from 15 residues. Trimming removed 4 bases from V and 0 bases from J, with 11 bases in between. DNA for the CDR3: TGTGCCAGCAGTTCAGGGGCGGAAAGCACAGATACGCAGTATTTT. Protein product: CASSSGAESTDTQYF.

The V gene is TRBV2, the J gene TRBJ1-2; D is undetermined. Germline V gene data show CDR1 as SNHLY and CDR2 as FYNNEI. This CDR3 spans 12 amino acids. The V gene lost 0 bases and the J gene lost 6 bases, with 5 bases spanning the gap. The CDR3 is CASSEAPHGYTF. CDR3 coding DNA: TGTGCCAGCAGTGAAGCGCCACATGGCTACACCTTC.

V is TRBV7-9 and J is TRBJ1-2, with D tentatively TRBD1 (5 bases). Germline CDR1 SEHNR, CDR2 FQNEAQ (reference sequence). V dropped 4 bases and J dropped 4 bases, with 13 bases sitting between them. This CDR3 is built from 14 residues. CDR3 DNA: TGTGCCAGCAGCTCCGGGGGGGAGGTCTATGGCTACACCTTC. Its protein product is CASSSGGEVYGYTF.

V gene TRBV6-6 combines with J gene TRBJ2-1; TRBD1 matches 7 bases. The CDR3 has 15 residues. V shed 5 bases and J 10 bases; nucleotides not matched to a gene: 14. Germline V gene lookup returns CDR1 MNHNY and CDR2 SVGAGI (reference sequence). The CDR3 protein is CASSPPGQLLREQFF. DNA of the CDR3: TGTGCCAGCAGTCCTCCGGGACAGTTACTTAGAGAGCAGTTCTTC.

V and J are TRBV2 and TRBJ2-7; tentatively, D is TRBD1 (7 bases). Germline V CDR1 and CDR2: SNHLY, FYNNEI. This CDR3 has 14 amino acids. Deletions cut 2 bases from V and 3 bases from J, with 11 bases between. The CDR3 reads CASSEQGEDYEQYF. Written as DNA, the CDR3 is TGTGCCAGCAGTGAACAGGGGGAGGACTACGAGCAGTACTTC.

As to this clone: The junction shows a germline mismatch at one end, possibly a read error. The CDR3 loop is CASSLASPLHF. CDR3 nucleotides: TGTGCCAGCAGTCTAGCTTCACCCCTCCACTTT. J is TRBJ1-6 and V is TRBV12-3 or TRBV12-4; D not certain. The CDR3 spans 11 residues.

V is TRBV18 and J is TRBJ1-1, with 9 bases lining up with TRBD1. From germline, CDR1 is KGHSH and CDR2 LQKENI. The CDR3 is 16 amino acids. With V trimmed by 1 base and J by 4 bases, 7 bases remained unmatched. The CDR3 nucleotides are TGTGCCAGCTCACCACTGGGACAGGGTCCGAGCACTGAAGCTTTCTTT. It yields the protein CASSPLGQGPSTEAFF.

This chain connects TRBV2 to TRBJ2-5, with D possibly matching TRBD2 (6 bases). In germline, CDR1 is SNHLY, CDR2 FYNNEI. The CDR3 contains 14 residues. V was clipped by 8 bases and J by 1 base, with 14 bases between them. CDR3 in amino acids: CASGLGRLQETQYF. The CDR3 DNA reads TGTGCCAGCGGACTCGGGAGACTCCAAGAGACCCAGTACTTC.

The V and J genes are TRBV5-1 and TRBJ2-7; TRBD2 matches at 10 bases. V lost 0 bases and J lost 0; bases outside the gene matches: 6. Germline CDR1 SGHRS, CDR2 YFSETQ. CDR3 length equals 17 residues. The CDR3 is CASSLGPSGGSSYEQYF. As DNA, the CDR3 is TGCGCCAGCAGCTTGGGGCCTAGCGGGGGAAGCTCCTACGAGCAGTACTTC.

The rearrangement uses TRBV28 and TRBJ1-1, with D tentatively TRBD1 (5 bases). CDR3 length equals 15 residues. Germline V CDR1 and CDR2: MDHEN, SYDVKM. The germline V and J ends were trimmed by 6 bases and 0 bases, with 14 bases remaining between them. CDR3 nucleotides: TGTGCCAGCAGCCTCACGACAGTCTTGAACACTGAAGCTTTCTTT. It encodes CASSLTTVLNTEAFF. The full variable domain, in which reference TRBV28 and TRBJ1-1 provide the parts outside the CDR3, is DVKVTQSSRYLVKRTGEKVFLECVQDMDHENMFWYRQDPGLGLRLIYFSYDVKMKEKGDIPEGYSVSREKKERFSLILESASTNQTSMYLCASSLTTVLNTEAFFGQGTRLTVV.

The V gene is TRBV12-3 or TRBV12-4, the J gene TRBJ1-1; D unclear. The CDR3 runs to 12 residues. With 5 bases removed from V and 3 bases from J, the gap between germline ends came to 7 bases. The CDR3 nucleotides read TGTGCCAGCAGTCCTTTGCACACTGAAGCTTTCTTT. It is translated as CASSPLHTEAFF.